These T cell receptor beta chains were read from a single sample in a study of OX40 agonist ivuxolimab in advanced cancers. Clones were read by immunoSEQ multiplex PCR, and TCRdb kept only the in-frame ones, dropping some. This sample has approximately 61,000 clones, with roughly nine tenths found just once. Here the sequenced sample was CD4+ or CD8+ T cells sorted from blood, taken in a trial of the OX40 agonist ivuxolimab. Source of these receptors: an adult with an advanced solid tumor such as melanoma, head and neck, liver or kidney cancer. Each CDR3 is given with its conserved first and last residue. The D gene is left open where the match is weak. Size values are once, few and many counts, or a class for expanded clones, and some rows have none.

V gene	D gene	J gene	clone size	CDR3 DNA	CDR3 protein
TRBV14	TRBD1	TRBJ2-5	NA	TGTGCCAGCAGCCGGTTGAGGGGGCAGGAAGAGACCCAGTACTTC	CASSRLRGQEETQYF
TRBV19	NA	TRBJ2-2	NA	TGTGCCAGTAGAAGGACAGCGAACACCGGGGAGCTGTTTTTT	CASRRTANTGELFF
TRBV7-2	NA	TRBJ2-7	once	TGTGCCAGCAGCTTAGACTTCTCCTACGAGCAGTACTTC	CASSLDFSYEQYF
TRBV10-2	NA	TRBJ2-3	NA	TGCGCCAGCTGTAGGATTGGAGTCACAGATACGCAGTATTTT	CASCRIGVTDTQYF
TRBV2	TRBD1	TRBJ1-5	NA	TGTGCCAGCAGTCCTAGGACAGGGAATCAGCCCCAGCATTTT	CASSPRTGNQPQHF
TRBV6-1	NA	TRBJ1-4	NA	TGTGCCAGCAGAAGGACGGCATCTAATGAAAAACTGTTTTTT	CASRRTASNEKLFF
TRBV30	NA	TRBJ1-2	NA	TGTGCCTGGAGTCCCAACAGGGTTAGCTATGGCTACACCTTC	CAWSPNRVSYGYTF
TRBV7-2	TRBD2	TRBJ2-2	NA	TGTGCCAGCAGCTTTAGCGGGGGAACCGGGGAGCTGTTTTTT	CASSFSGGTGELFF
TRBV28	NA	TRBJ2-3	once	TGTGCCAGCGTTCCCCGTGGCAGCGCTGACACGCAGTATTTT	CASVPRGSADTQYF
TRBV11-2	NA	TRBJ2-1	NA	TGTGCCAGCAGCGACAGTTACTACAATGAGCAGTTCTTC	CASSDSYYNEQFF
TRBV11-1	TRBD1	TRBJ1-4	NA	TGTGCCAGCAGCAAGGACAGGGATGAAAAACTGTTTTTT	CASSKDRDEKLFF
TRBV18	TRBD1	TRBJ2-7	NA	TGTGCCAGCTCACCGACAGGGAATTCCGAGCAGTACTTC	CASSPTGNSEQYF
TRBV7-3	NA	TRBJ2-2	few	TGTGCCAGCAGGCAGTCGACACAAAACACCGGGGAGCTGTTTTTT	CASRQSTQNTGELFF
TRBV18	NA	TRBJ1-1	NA	TGTGCCAGCTCACCACCGGGGGGGGACACTGAAGCTTTCTTT	CASSPPGGDTEAFF
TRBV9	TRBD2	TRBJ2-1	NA	TGTGCCAGCAGCTTACCAGGGACTAGCGGGGGGCGGTTATCCTACAATGAGCAGTTCTTC	CASSLPGTSGGRLSYNEQFF
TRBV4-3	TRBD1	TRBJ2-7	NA	TGCGCCAGCAGCCAAGTACAGGGGGCCGCCTACGAGCAGTACTTC	CASSQVQGAAYEQYF
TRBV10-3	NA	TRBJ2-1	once	TGTGCCATCAGTGAGTTTGGGGGGCTAGCCGATTCCGATGAGCAGTTCTTC	CAISEFGGLADSDEQFF
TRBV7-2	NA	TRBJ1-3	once	TGTGCCAGCAGCCCCGTCCAGGCTTCTGGAAACACCATATATTTT	CASSPVQASGNTIYF
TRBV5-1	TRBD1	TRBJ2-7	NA	TGCGCCAGCAGCAAAGGACAGGGTAGCTACGAGCAGTACTTC	CASSKGQGSYEQYF
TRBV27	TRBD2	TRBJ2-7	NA	TGTGCCAGCAGTTTAACTAAGTTGACTAGCGGGAGCTACGAGCAGTACTTC	CASSLTKLTSGSYEQYF
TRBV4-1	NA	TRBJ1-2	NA	TGCGCCAGCAGCTTGCAGGACACAGCTAACTATGGCTACACCTTC	CASSLQDTANYGYTF
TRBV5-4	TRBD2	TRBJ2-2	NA	TGTGCCAGCAGCCCTAGCGGGGTAAACGGGGAGCTGTTTTTT	CASSPSGVNGELFF
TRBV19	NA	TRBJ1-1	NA	TGTGCCAGTAGTACGGGGGGGAACACTGAAGCTTTCTTT	CASSTGGNTEAFF
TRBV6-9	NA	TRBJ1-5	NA	TGTGCCAGCAGTTACGGGGGCGCGGAACAGCCCCAGCATTTT	CASSYGGAEQPQHF
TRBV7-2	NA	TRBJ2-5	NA	TGTGCCAGCAGCTTAGTCACGGGGACTCAAGAGACCCAGTACTTC	CASSLVTGTQETQYF
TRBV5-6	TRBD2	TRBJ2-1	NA	TGTGCCAGCTCAGGCGGGGGAACCTACAATGAGCAGTTCTTC	CASSGGGTYNEQFF
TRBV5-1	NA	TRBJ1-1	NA	TGCGCCAGCAGCTTGGTAGGGGACACTGAAGCTTTCTTT	CASSLVGDTEAFF